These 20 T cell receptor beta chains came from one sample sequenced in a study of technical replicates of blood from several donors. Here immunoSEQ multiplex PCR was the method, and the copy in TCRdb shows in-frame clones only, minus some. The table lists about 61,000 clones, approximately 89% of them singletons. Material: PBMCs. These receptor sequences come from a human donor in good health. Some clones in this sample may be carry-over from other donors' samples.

The CDR3, as DNA: TGTGCCAGCAGTGACGGGGGGACGCTCGATACGCAGTATTTT. This translates into CASSDGGTLDTQYF. This chain connects TRBV6-1 to TRBJ2-3; 7 bases are shared with TRBD2. CDR1 is MNHNS, CDR2 SASEGT, per germline. With 3 bases clipped from V and 6 bases from J, the junction kept 6 bases outside the gene matches. The CDR3 consists of 14 residues.

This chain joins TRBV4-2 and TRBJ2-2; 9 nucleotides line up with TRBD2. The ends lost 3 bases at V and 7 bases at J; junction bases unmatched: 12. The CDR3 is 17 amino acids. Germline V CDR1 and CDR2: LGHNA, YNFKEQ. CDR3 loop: CASSQGGGAIWGGELFF. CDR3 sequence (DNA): TGTGCCAGCAGCCAGGGCGGGGGGGCAATCTGGGGCGGGGAGCTGTTTTTT.

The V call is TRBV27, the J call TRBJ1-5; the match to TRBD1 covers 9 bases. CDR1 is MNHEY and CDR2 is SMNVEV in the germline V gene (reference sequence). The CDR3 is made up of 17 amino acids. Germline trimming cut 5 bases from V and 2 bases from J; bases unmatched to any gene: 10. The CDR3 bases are TGTGCCAGCAGTCCACAGGGGGCGAGTAAGGGCAATCAGCCCCAGCATTTT. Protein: CASSPQGASKGNQPQHF.

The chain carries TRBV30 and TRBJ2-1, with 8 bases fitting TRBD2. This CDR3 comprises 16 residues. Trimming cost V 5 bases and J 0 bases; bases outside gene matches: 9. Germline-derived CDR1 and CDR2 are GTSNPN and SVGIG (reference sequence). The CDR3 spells CAWRRIAGSSYNEQFF. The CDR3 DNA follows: TGTGCCTGGCGGAGAATAGCGGGGAGCTCCTACAATGAGCAGTTCTTC.

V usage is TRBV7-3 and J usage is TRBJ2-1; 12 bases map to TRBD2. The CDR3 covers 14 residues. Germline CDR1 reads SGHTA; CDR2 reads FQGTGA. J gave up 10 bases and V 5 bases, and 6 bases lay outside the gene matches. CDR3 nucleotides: TGTGCCAGCAGCCAGACTAGCGGGAGTGGGGAGCAGTTCTTC. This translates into CASSQTSGSGEQFF.

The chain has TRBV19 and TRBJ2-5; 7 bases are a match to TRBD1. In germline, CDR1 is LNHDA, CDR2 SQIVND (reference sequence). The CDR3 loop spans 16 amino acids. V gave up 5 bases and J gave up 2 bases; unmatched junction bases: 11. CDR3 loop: CASSPRTGGGQETQYF. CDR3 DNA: TGTGCCAGTAGTCCCCGGACAGGTGGCGGGCAAGAGACCCAGTACTTC.

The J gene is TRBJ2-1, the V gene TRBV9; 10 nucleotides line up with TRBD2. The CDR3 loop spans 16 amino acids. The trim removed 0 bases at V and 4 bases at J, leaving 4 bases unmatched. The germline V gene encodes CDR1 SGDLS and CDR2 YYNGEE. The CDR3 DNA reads TGTGCCAGCAGCGTAGGCCTAGCGGGAGTGTACAATGAGCAGTTCTTC. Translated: CASSVGLAGVYNEQFF.

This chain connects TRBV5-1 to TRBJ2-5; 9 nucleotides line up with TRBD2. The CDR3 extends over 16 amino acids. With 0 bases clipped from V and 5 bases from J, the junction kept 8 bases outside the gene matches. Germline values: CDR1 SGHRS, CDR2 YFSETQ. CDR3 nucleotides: TGCGCCAGCAGCTTGGAAGGAGGTAGCGGGGGTGAGACCCAGTACTTC. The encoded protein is CASSLEGGSGGETQYF.

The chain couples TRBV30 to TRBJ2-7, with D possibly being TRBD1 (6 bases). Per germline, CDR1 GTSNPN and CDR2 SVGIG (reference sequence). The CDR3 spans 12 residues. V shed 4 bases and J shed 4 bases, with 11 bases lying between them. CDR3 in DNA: TGTGCCTGGACGCCCGGGACATACGAGCAGTACTTC. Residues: CAWTPGTYEQYF.

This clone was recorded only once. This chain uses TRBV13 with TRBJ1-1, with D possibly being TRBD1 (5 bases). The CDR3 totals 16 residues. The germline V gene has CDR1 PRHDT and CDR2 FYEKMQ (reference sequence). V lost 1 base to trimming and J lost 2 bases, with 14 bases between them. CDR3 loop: CASSLEGAGLNTEAFF. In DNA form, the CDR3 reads TGTGCCAGCAGCTTAGAAGGGGCAGGGCTAAACACTGAAGCTTTCTTT.

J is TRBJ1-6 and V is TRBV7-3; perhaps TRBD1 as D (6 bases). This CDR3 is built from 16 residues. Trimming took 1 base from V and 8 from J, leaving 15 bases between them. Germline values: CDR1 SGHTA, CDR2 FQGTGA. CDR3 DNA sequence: TGTGCCAGCAGCTTAAGCTCGGACAGAAGGGATTCACCCCTCCACTTT. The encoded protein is CASSLSSDRRDSPLHF.

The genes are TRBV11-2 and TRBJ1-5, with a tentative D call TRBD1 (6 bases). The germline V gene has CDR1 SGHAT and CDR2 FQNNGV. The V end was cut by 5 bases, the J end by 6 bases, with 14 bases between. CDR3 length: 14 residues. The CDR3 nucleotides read TGTGCCAGCAGCGCGGGTCAGGGGAGTCAGCCCCAGCATTTT. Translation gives CASSAGQGSQPQHF.

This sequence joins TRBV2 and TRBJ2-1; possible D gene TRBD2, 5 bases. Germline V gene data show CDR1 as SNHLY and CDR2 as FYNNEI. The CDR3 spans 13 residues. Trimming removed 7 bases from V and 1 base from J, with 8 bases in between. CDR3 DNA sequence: TGTGCCAGCACCCCGGGGTCCTACAATGAGCAGTTCTTC. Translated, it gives CASTPGSYNEQFF.

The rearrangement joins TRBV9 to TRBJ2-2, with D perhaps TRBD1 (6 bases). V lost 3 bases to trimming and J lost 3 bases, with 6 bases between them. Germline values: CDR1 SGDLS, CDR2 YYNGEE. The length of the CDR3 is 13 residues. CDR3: CASSGTDTGELFF. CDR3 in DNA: TGTGCCAGCAGCGGGACAGACACCGGGGAGCTGTTTTTT. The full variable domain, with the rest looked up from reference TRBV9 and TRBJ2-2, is DSGVTQTPKHLITATGQRVTLRCSPRSGDLSVYWYQQSLDQGLQFLIQYYNGEERAKGNILERFSAQQFPDLHSELNLSSLELGDSALYFCASSGTDTGELFFGEGSRLTVL.

CDR3 residues: CASSPTGQARSGNTIYF. The CDR3 DNA is TGTGCCAGTAGTCCGACGGGACAGGCACGGTCCGGAAACACCATATATTTT. The J gene is TRBJ1-3, the V gene TRBV19, with TRBD1 matching 8 bases. Looked up from germline, CDR1 is LNHDA and CDR2 is SQIVND (reference sequence). The CDR3 length is 17 residues. V shed 5 bases and J 4 bases; nucleotides not matched to a gene: 13.

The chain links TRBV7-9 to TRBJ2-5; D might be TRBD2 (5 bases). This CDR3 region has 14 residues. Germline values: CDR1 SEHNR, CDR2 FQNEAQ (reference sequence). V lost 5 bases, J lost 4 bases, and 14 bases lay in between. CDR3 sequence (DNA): TGTGCCAGCAGCCCGAGCGCTCGGGGAGAGACCCAGTACTTC. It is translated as CASSPSARGETQYF. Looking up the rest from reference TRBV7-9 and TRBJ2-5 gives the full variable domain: DTGVSQNPRHKITKRGQNVTFRCDPISEHNRLYWYRQTLGQGPEFLTYFQNEAQLEKSRLLSDRFSAERPKGSFSTLEIQRTEQGDSAMYLCASSPSARGETQYFGPGTRLLVL.

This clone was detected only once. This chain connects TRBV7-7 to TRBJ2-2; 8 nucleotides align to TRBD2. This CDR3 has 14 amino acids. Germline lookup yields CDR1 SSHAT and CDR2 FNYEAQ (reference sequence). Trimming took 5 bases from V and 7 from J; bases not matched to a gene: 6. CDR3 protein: CASSPGLGIGELFF. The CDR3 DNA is TGTGCCAGCAGCCCGGGACTAGGGATCGGGGAGCTGTTTTTT.

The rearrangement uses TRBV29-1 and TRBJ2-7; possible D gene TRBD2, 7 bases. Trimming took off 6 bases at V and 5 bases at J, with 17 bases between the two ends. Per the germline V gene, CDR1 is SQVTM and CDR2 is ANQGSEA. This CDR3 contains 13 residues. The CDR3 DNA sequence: TGCAGCGTGTCCGGTGGGGGGGCCCACGAGCAGTACTTC. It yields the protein CSVSGGGAHEQYF.

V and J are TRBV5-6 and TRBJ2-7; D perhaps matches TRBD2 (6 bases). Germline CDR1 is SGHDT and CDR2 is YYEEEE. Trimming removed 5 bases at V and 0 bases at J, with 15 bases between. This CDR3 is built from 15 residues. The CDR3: CASSSTGTLSYEQYF. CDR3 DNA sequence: TGTGCCAGCAGTTCCACCGGGACTCTCTCCTACGAGCAGTACTTC. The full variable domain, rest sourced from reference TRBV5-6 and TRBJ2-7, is DAGVTQSPTHLIKTRGQQVTLRCSPKSGHDTVSWYQQALGQGPQFIFQYYEEEERQRGNFPDRFSGHQFPNYSSELNVNALLLGDSALYLCASSSTGTLSYEQYFGPGTRLTVT.

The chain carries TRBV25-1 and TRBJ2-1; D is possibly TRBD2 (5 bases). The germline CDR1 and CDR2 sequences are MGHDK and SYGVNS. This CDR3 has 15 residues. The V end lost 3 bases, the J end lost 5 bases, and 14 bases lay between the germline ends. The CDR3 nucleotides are TGTGCCAGCAGTGACCCCGGACTGGCCCACAATGAGCAGTTCTTC. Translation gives CASSDPGLAHNEQFF. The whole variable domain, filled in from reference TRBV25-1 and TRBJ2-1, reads EADIYQTPRYLVIGTGKKITLECSQTMGHDKMYWYQQDPGMELHLIHYSYGVNSTEKGDLSSESTVSRIRTEHFPLTLESARPSHTSQYLCASSDPGLAHNEQFFGPGTRLTVL.